Presented here are 15 T cell receptor beta chains from one specimen sequenced in a study of cytomegalovirus exposure and HLA in healthy donors. 13 Jbeta primers and 60 Vbeta primers were used for the PCR. Clones were read by immunoSEQ multiplex PCR, and TCRdb kept only the in-frame ones, dropping some. The repertoire holds under 150,000 clones, roughly 82% seen once, with 2% to 3% in the top ten. Specimen: PBMCs. The receptors stem from a man in his fifties in good health and CMV-seronegative.

The chain joins TRBV18 to TRBJ1-3; no reliable D call. V lost 4 bases and J 0 bases, leaving 13 bases between the germline ends. Germline assignment: CDR1 KGHSH and CDR2 LQKENI. The CDR3 totals 16 residues. The chain's CDR3 is CASSRGQDRSGNTIYF. CDR3 DNA sequence: TGTGCCAGCTCACGCGGGCAGGACCGCTCTGGAAACACCATATATTTT.

The count of this clone is one. The chain is built from TRBV6-5 and TRBJ1-1; the match to TRBD1 covers 7 bases. CDR3 length: 13 amino acids. Unmatched junction bases numbered 7, after V lost 8 bases and J lost 4 bases. CDR1 MNHEY and CDR2 SVGAGI come from the germline V gene. CDR3 in DNA: TGTGCCAGCCCCGACAGGGAAATCACTGAAGCTTTCTTT. Residues: CASPDREITEAFF.

About this clone itself: The same CDR3 also results from other DNA sequences found in this sample. The gene calls are TRBV11-2 and TRBJ2-1; 8 nucleotides line up with TRBD1. This CDR3 is built from 12 residues. Germline CDR1 is SGHAT and CDR2 is FQNNGV. The ends lost 3 bases at V and 10 bases at J; junction bases unmatched: 2. The CDR3 loop reads CASSFSGGEQFF. The CDR3 nucleotides are TGTGCCAGCAGCTTTTCAGGGGGCGAGCAGTTCTTC.

The rearrangement joins TRBV4-2 to TRBJ1-2; D unclear. Between the trimmed V and J ends, which lost 1 base and 4 bases, there was a span of 10 bases. The CDR3 extends over 14 amino acids. The germline CDR1 and CDR2 sequences are LGHNA and YNFKEQ. This CDR3 is CASSQGEGLYGYTF. Here the CDR3 DNA reads TGTGCCAGCAGCCAAGGGGAGGGTCTCTATGGCTACACCTTC.

This sequence joins TRBV21-1 and TRBJ2-4; the listed D gene, TRBD2, was not tested against the DNA. TRBV21-1 is a pseudogene segment. The CDR3 runs 17 residues. This chain's CDR3 is CASRQGGDRNPKNIQYF. In DNA form, the CDR3 reads TGTGCCAGCAGGCAGGGCGGGGATCGCAATCCCAAAAACATTCAGTACTTC.

This sequence joins TRBV2 and TRBJ1-2; D gene uncertain. The germline CDR1 and CDR2 sequences are SNHLY and FYNNEI. The CDR3 has 12 residues. Trimming pared 7 bases from V and 7 bases from J, leaving 13 bases between. CDR3 amino acids: CASTTPSAGYTF. In nucleotides, the CDR3 is TGTGCCAGCACGACACCGTCGGCTGGCTACACCTTC.

The rearrangement joins TRBV4-1 to TRBJ2-7, with 15 positions matching TRBD2. V lost 4 bases to trimming and J lost 2 bases; unmatched junction nucleotides: 3. The CDR3 runs to 16 residues. The germline CDR1 and CDR2 sequences are MGHRA and YSYEKL. The CDR3 bases are TGCGCCAGCAGCCCTCGGACTAGCGGGGGGGCCTACGAGCAGTACTTC. Amino acid sequence: CASSPRTSGGAYEQYF.

This chain joins TRBV2 and TRBJ1-1, with 8 bases identical to TRBD1. This CDR3 contains 14 residues. J gave up 1 base and V 7 bases, and 5 bases lay outside the gene matches. CDR1 is SNHLY, CDR2 FYNNEI, per germline. The CDR3 reads CASIRTGTNTEAFF. Written as DNA, the CDR3 is TGTGCCAGCATTAGGACAGGGACGAACACTGAAGCTTTCTTT.

The V gene is TRBV15, the J gene TRBJ2-3; D gene uncertain. CDR1 LNHNV and CDR2 YYDKDF come from the germline V gene (reference sequence). The V end lost 2 bases, the J end lost 9 bases, and 21 bases lay between the germline ends. CDR3 size: 16 residues. CDR3 in DNA: TGTGCCACCAGCAGATCCCGCTCGACGACTGGTGAGACGCAGTATTTT. It specifies CATSRSRSTTGETQYF.

In nucleotides, the CDR3 is TGTGCCAGCAGTTTAACTAGTTTCTCCGAGCAGTACTTC. This encodes CASSLTSFSEQYF. V is TRBV27 and J is TRBJ2-7, with D perhaps TRBD2 (5 bases). CDR3 length: 13 residues. V was trimmed by 2 bases and J by 6 bases, leaving 11 bases between them. Germline V gene sequence: CDR1 MNHEY, CDR2 SMNVEV (reference sequence).

This clone showed up just a few times. Compared with germline, one end of the junction differs, possibly owing to a read error. This chain uses TRBV7-7 with TRBJ2-7, with 9 bases matching TRBD1. The CDR3 is 16 amino acids. Germline CDR1 is SSHAT and CDR2 is FNYEAQ (reference sequence). CDR3: CASSYFQTGGGYEQYF. The CDR3 DNA is TGTGCTAGCAGCTACTTTCAAACAGGGGGCGGATACGAGCAGTACTTC. Full variable domain (outside the CDR3, taken from reference TRBV7-7 and TRBJ2-7): GAGVSQSPRYKVTKRGQDVTLRCDPISSHATLYWYQQALGQGPEFLTYFNYEAQPDKSGLPSDRFSAERPEGSISTLTIQRTEQRDSAMYRCASSYFQTGGGYEQYFGPGTRLTVT.

This chain uses TRBV4-1 with TRBJ1-5; D possibly corresponds to TRBD1 (6 bases). In germline, CDR1 is MGHRA, CDR2 YSYEKL. V was clipped by 0 bases and J by 6 bases, with 9 bases between them. The CDR3 extends over 14 amino acids. The CDR3 is CASSQDPGVQPQHF. The CDR3 DNA is TGCGCCAGCAGCCAAGATCCAGGGGTTCAGCCCCAGCATTTT.

This clone appeared a few times. The chain couples TRBV12-5 to TRBJ1-2; D perhaps matches TRBD1 (5 bases). CDR3 length: 16 residues. Germline values: CDR1 LGHNT, CDR2 FRNRAP. V shed 3 bases and J shed 0 bases, with 14 bases lying between them. The DNA for the CDR3 is TGTGCTAGTGGTTTAACCCTTGGGGCAGCTAACTATGGCTACACCTTC. This codes for CASGLTLGAANYGYTF.

CDR3: CASSQDRKGALRGNGYTF. The CDR3 coding sequence is TGCGCCAGCAGCCAAGATAGAAAGGGGGCCCTAAGGGGGAATGGCTACACCTTC. The V call is TRBV4-1, the J call TRBJ1-2; 7 bases line up with TRBD1. This CDR3 is built from 18 residues. V shed 0 bases and J 6 bases; nucleotides not matched to a gene: 16. Germline V lookup: CDR1 MGHRA, CDR2 YSYEKL.

The rearrangement joins TRBV6-1 to TRBJ2-7; D is possibly TRBD1 (5 bases). Looked up from germline, CDR1 is MNHNS and CDR2 is SASEGT. This CDR3 region has 14 residues. The V and J ends lost 8 bases and 1 base respectively, with 15 bases between them. The CDR3 DNA reads as TGTGCCAGCGCCGGAATAGGGGTTTCCTACGAGCAGTACTTC. It codes for CASAGIGVSYEQYF.